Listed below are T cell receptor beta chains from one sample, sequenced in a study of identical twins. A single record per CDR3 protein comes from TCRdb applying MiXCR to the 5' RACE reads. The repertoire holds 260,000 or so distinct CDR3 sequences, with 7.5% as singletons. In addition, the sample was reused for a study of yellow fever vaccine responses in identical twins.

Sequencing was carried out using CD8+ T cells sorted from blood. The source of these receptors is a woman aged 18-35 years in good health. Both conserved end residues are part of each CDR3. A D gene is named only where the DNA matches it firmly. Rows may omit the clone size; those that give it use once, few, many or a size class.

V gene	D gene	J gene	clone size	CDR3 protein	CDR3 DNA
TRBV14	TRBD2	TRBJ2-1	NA	CASSGRLAGGPEQFF	TGTGCCAGCAGCGGCAGACTAGCGGGGGGGCCTGAGCAGTTCTTC
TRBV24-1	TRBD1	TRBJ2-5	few	CATSDLNRQGVETQYF	TGTGCCACCAGTGATTTGAATCGACAGGGTGTGGAGACCCAGTACTTC
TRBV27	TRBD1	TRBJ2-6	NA	CASSLSQGSGANVLTF	TGTGCCAGCAGTTTGTCACAGGGGTCTGGGGCCAACGTCCTGACTTTC
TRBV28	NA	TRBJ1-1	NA	CASGSGLNTEAFF	TGTGCCAGCGGGTCGGGGTTGAACACTGAAGCTTTCTTT
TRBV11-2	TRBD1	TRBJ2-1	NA	CASSYTGTGTVGEQFF	TGTGCCAGCAGCTATACCGGGACAGGGACAGTCGGGGAGCAGTTCTTC
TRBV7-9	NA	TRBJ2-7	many	CASSSGQTYEQYF	TGTGCCAGCAGCTCGGGACAAACATACGAGCAGTACTTC
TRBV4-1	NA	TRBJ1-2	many	CASSQDPTGHYGYTF	TGCGCCAGCAGCCAAGACCCGACCGGACACTATGGCTACACCTTC
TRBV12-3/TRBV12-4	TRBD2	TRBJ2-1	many	CASRTGTSGRYWGEQFF	TGTGCCAGCAGGACGGGGACTAGCGGGAGGTATTGGGGTGAGCAGTTCTTC
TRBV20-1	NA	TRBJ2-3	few	CSAKGGGLGTDTQYF	TGCAGTGCTAAGGGCGGGGGCTTGGGCACAGATACGCAGTATTTT
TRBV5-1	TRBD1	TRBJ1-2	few	CASSSRGANYGYTF	TGCGCCAGCAGCTCCAGGGGGGCCAACTATGGCTACACCTTC
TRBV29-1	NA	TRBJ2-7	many	CSVAGGSNYEQYF	TGCAGCGTGGCCGGAGGGAGTAACTACGAGCAGTACTTC
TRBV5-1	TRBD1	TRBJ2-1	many	CASSLAGQGSFNEQFF	TGCGCCAGCAGCTTGGCTGGACAGGGGAGCTTCAATGAGCAGTTCTTC
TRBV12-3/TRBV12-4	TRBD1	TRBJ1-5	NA	CASSSPTGTDSNQPQHF	TGTGCCAGCAGTTCCCCCACCGGGACAGATAGCAATCAGCCCCAGCATTTT
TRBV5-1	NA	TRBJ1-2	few	CASSLKGERLGGYTF	TGCGCCAGCAGCTTGAAGGGCGAAAGGCTCGGAGGCTACACCTTC
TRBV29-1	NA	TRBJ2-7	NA	CSVVVFGQTGSYEQYF	TGCAGCGTTGTAGTCTTCGGACAGACCGGCTCCTACGAGCAGTACTTC
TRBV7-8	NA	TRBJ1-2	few	CASSPEGQPRKSREGYTF	TGTGCCAGCAGCCCCGAGGGGCAGCCCCGAAAATCCCGGGAGGGCTACACCTTC
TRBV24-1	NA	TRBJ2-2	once	CATSDKGFGAGELFF	NA